Following are 29 T cell receptor beta chains from one sample sequenced in a study of T cell clonotyping in hematopoietic cell transplantation. Repertoires were generated with immunoSEQ multiplex PCR, while TCRdb's copy carries only in-frame clones and drops some. The sample lists thousands of clones; over 85% were seen once. Sequenced material: PBMCs, taken 180 days after allogeneic stem cell transplant. These receptors all come from a female patient aged 50-59 years who had an allogeneic stem cell transplant from an unrelated donor, so the T cells may come from the graft donor. Some clones in this sample may be carry-over from other donors' samples.

This chain links TRBV5-1 with TRBJ1-1; D remains unclear. This CDR3 is built from 13 residues. CDR1 is SGHRS and CDR2 is YFSETQ in the germline V gene. Trimming pared 4 bases from V and 4 bases from J, leaving 11 bases between. The CDR3 nucleotides read TGCGCCAGCAGCCCCCCGGACGGCACTGAAGCTTTCTTT. This encodes CASSPPDGTEAFF.

The chain couples TRBV5-1 to TRBJ1-5; D is unclear. CDR3 length: 15 residues. Trimming removed 0 bases at V and 2 bases at J, with 9 bases between. The V gene's germline CDR1 is SGHRS and CDR2 YFSETQ. The DNA of the CDR3 is TGCGCCAGCAGCTTGGGAGGGCCAGGCAATCAGCCCCAGCATTTT. Its protein is CASSLGGPGNQPQHF.

V usage is TRBV5-6 and J usage is TRBJ2-7, with D possibly TRBD1 on 5 matching bases. The CDR3 loop spans 14 amino acids. Germline assignment: CDR1 SGHDT and CDR2 YYEEEE. Trimming removed 3 bases at V and 4 bases at J, with 14 bases between. CDR3 coding DNA: TGTGCCAGCAGCTCGGAATTCAGGGCTTACGAGCAGTACTTC. Its protein product is CASSSEFRAYEQYF.

The rearrangement uses TRBV9 and TRBJ1-2, with 9 nucleotides matching TRBD1. The germline gives CDR1 SGDLS, CDR2 YYNGEE. V lost 4 bases and J lost 8; bases outside the gene matches: 15. The CDR3 is made up of 16 amino acids. The DNA of the CDR3 is TGTGCCAGCAGCTTGACGAACAGGGGGCAGATGGTAGGCTACACCTTC. Its protein product is CASSLTNRGQMVGYTF.

V is TRBV4-1 and J is TRBJ1-2, with D perhaps matching TRBD1 (6 bases). Germline-derived CDR1 and CDR2 are MGHRA and YSYEKL. The ends were cut back, 6 bases at V and 0 bases at J, with 11 bases in the middle. This CDR3 spans 14 amino acids. This CDR3 is CASREGVANYGYTF. Written as DNA, the CDR3 is TGCGCCAGCAGGGAGGGGGTAGCTAACTATGGCTACACCTTC.

J is TRBJ1-1 and V is TRBV5-6, with D possibly being TRBD1 (6 bases). The CDR3 consists of 14 residues. V was shortened by 1 base and J by 1 base, with 8 bases between the two germline ends. CDR1 SGHDT and CDR2 YYEEEE come from the germline V gene. Here the CDR3 DNA reads TGTGCCAGCAGCTTGAGGACAGCGAACACTGAAGCTTTCTTT. Its protein product is CASSLRTANTEAFF.

This clone came up once. The V call is TRBV19, the J call TRBJ2-2; TRBD2 aligns across 8 bases. The CDR3 extends over 18 amino acids. Germline-derived CDR1 and CDR2 are LNHDA and SQIVND (reference sequence). Unmatched junction bases numbered 12, after V lost 6 bases and J lost 0 bases. The CDR3 DNA reads TGTGCCAGTAGACGGGGGGCTGCGGGGGGTACGAACACCGGGGAGCTGTTTTTT. Amino acids: CASRRGAAGGTNTGELFF.

The chain joins TRBV5-5 to TRBJ1-6; a weak D match, TRBD1 (5 bases). CDR3 length equals 17 residues. The ends were cut back, 6 bases at V and 10 bases at J, with 26 bases in the middle. Germline V gives CDR1 SGHKS, CDR2 YYEKEE (reference sequence). The CDR3 nucleotides read TGTGCCAGCACCGTTTCCGGGACCCGCAATACGTGGTCACCCCTCCACTTT. Amino acid sequence: CASTVSGTRNTWSPLHF.

V and J are TRBV2 and TRBJ2-3, with 11 bases lining up with TRBD2. V shed 6 bases and J 2 bases; nucleotides not matched to a gene: 7. Per the germline V gene, CDR1 is SNHLY and CDR2 is FYNNEI. This CDR3 comprises 16 residues. The DNA of the CDR3 is TGTGCCAGCAGGGTAGGGACTAGCGGTTACACAGATACGCAGTATTTT. Its translation: CASRVGTSGYTDTQYF.

The rearrangement uses TRBV5-1 and TRBJ2-2; unclear D gene. There are 14 residues in the CDR3. With 4 bases removed from V and 2 bases from J, the gap between germline ends came to 9 bases. The germline V gene encodes CDR1 SGHRS and CDR2 YFSETQ. The CDR3 reads CASSLGGNTGELFF. As DNA, the CDR3 is TGCGCCAGCAGCCTGGGCGGAAACACCGGGGAGCTGTTTTTT.

The chain uses TRBV4-1 and TRBJ2-2; possible D gene TRBD2, 5 bases. This CDR3 contains 17 residues. V lost 0 bases and J 1 base, leaving 12 bases between the germline ends. The germline CDR1 and CDR2 sequences are MGHRA and YSYEKL. Written as DNA, the CDR3 is TGCGCCAGCAGCCAAGAATCATTCGGGATGAACACCGGGGAGCTGTTTTTT. Residues: CASSQESFGMNTGELFF.

This clone was detected only once. The chain has TRBV6-1 and TRBJ1-2, with no clear D. The CDR3 runs to 14 residues. Trimming shortened V by 0 bases and J by 2 bases, and 7 bases separated the two germline ends. Germline CDR1 MNHNS, CDR2 SASEGT. Here the CDR3 DNA reads TGTGCCAGCAGTGAAGCTTGGGGAAACTATGGCTACACCTTC. Its translation: CASSEAWGNYGYTF.

The rearrangement links TRBV5-1 to TRBJ2-3; no clear D. The germline V gene encodes CDR1 SGHRS and CDR2 YFSETQ. The CDR3 contains 12 residues. Trimming removed 4 bases at V and 7 bases at J, with 10 bases between. The CDR3 DNA reads TGCGCCAGCAGCCAGGACCGATATACGCAGTATTTT. Translation gives CASSQDRYTQYF. The full variable domain, its missing parts supplied by reference TRBV5-1 and TRBJ2-3, is KAGVTQTPRYLIKTRGQQVTLSCSPISGHRSVSWYQQTPGQGLQFLFEYFSETQRNKGNFPGRFSGRQFSNSRSEMNVSTLELGDSALYLCASSQDRYTQYFGPGTRLTVL.

The chain carries TRBV7-8 and TRBJ1-1; TRBD1 is a possible D gene (6 bases). V was clipped by 2 bases and J by 5 bases, with 12 bases between them. CDR3 size: 14 residues. From germline, CDR1 is SGHVS and CDR2 FQNEAQ. CDR3 amino acids: CASSLREGVTEAFF. DNA of the CDR3: TGTGCCAGCAGCTTAAGGGAGGGGGTGACTGAAGCTTTCTTT.

V gene TRBV7-9 combines with J gene TRBJ2-4; a possible D gene is TRBD2 (5 bases). This CDR3 has 15 residues. Trimming stripped 1 base from V and 4 bases from J, with 11 bases between. The V gene's germline CDR1 is SEHNR and CDR2 FQNEAQ (reference sequence). The CDR3 here is CASSLGETNKNIQYF. Written as DNA, the CDR3 is TGTGCCAGCAGCTTAGGGGAGACAAATAAAAACATTCAGTACTTC. Filled out from reference TRBV7-9 and TRBJ2-4, the complete variable domain reads DTGVSQNPRHKITKRGQNVTFRCDPISEHNRLYWYRQTLGQGPEFLTYFQNEAQLEKSRLLSDRFSAERPKGSFSTLEIQRTEQGDSAMYLCASSLGETNKNIQYFGAGTRLSVL.

The rearrangement joins TRBV5-1 to TRBJ2-7; TRBD2 matches 7 bases. Germline CDR1 and CDR2: SGHRS and YFSETQ. This CDR3 region has 14 residues. V shed 0 bases, J shed 3 bases, and the junction held 3 bases outside the gene matches. The CDR3 coding sequence is TGCGCCAGCAGCTTGGGGGGCGGGAGCTACGAGCAGTACGTC. The encoded protein is CASSLGGGSYEQYV.

This chain joins TRBV7-8 and TRBJ2-7; tentative D call: TRBD1 (6 bases). The germline gives CDR1 SGHVS, CDR2 FQNEAQ. V was shortened by 5 bases and J by 3 bases, with 32 bases between the two germline ends. The CDR3 length is 20 residues. The CDR3 DNA sequence: TGTGCCAGCAGCCTCGGATATATAGGCGGTGGGATTCAGGGGCTCTACGAGCAGTACTTC. Its protein is CASSLGYIGGGIQGLYEQYF.

V and J are TRBV5-1 and TRBJ1-4, with a weak D call TRBD1 (6 bases). V lost 4 bases, J lost 8 bases, and 15 bases lay in between. The V gene's germline CDR1 is SGHRS and CDR2 YFSETQ. The length of the CDR3 is 14 residues. CDR3: CASSRTGIGEKLFF. In nucleotides, the CDR3 is TGCGCCAGCAGCCGAACAGGGATCGGAGAAAAACTGTTTTTT.

The chain combines TRBV27 with TRBJ2-1; no clear D gene. Trimming took off 3 bases at V and 12 bases at J, with 21 bases between the two ends. The germline gives CDR1 MNHEY, CDR2 SMNVEV (reference sequence). CDR3 length equals 15 residues. CDR3 nucleotides: TGTGCCAGCAGTTTTCTCGAGGCCCGTTACGCCGGGCAGTTCTTC. Its protein product is CASSFLEARYAGQFF.

This clone was recorded a few times. The chain is built from TRBV28 and TRBJ1-1; possible D gene TRBD1, 6 bases. The CDR3 has 12 residues. V lost 5 bases, J lost 10 bases, and 14 bases lay in between. Per germline, CDR1 MDHEN and CDR2 SYDVKM. The CDR3 nucleotides are TGTGCCAGCAGTCAAGGGGGAGTTAGAGCTTTCTTT. Protein product: CASSQGGVRAFF.

This chain joins TRBV19 and TRBJ1-5, with a tentative D call TRBD1 (6 bases). The CDR3 length is 14 residues. V dropped 1 base and J dropped 7 bases, with 11 bases sitting between them. Per germline, CDR1 LNHDA and CDR2 SQIVND (reference sequence). Here the CDR3 reads CASSIGTVGQPQHF. CDR3 DNA: TGTGCCAGTAGTATAGGGACAGTCGGACAGCCCCAGCATTTT.

V gene TRBV30 combines with J gene TRBJ1-3, with unresolved D. The CDR3 has 14 amino acids. V was pared by 2 bases and J by 2 bases, with 10 bases between. Germline V lookup: CDR1 GTSNPN, CDR2 SVGIG (reference sequence). CDR3 sequence reads: CAWSRVVAGNTIYF. The CDR3 DNA follows: TGTGCCTGGAGTAGGGTAGTAGCTGGAAACACCATATATTTT.

This chain connects TRBV27 to TRBJ2-7; tentative D call: TRBD1 (6 bases). The V end was cut by 6 bases, the J end by 2 bases, with 20 bases between. The CDR3 is 16 residues long. Looked up from germline, CDR1 is MNHEY and CDR2 is SMNVEV (reference sequence). This chain's CDR3 is CASSSDQGIWAYEQYF. As DNA, the CDR3 is TGTGCCAGCAGCTCCGACCAGGGGATATGGGCCTACGAGCAGTACTTC.

The chain joins TRBV6-1 to TRBJ2-4; maybe TRBD2 (5 bases). Germline V gives CDR1 MNHNS, CDR2 SASEGT. Trimming cost V 8 bases and J 6 bases, with 14 bases left between them. This CDR3 spans 13 amino acids. This CDR3 reads CASRTPGVNIQYF. For the CDR3, the DNA is TGTGCCAGCCGTACCCCCGGGGTAAACATTCAGTACTTC.

The V gene is TRBV27, the J gene TRBJ2-7, with D possibly being TRBD1 or TRBD2 (5 bases each). The CDR3 sequence is 12 residues long. The germline gives CDR1 MNHEY, CDR2 SMNVEV (reference sequence). Trimming took 8 bases from V and 3 from J, leaving 11 bases between them. This CDR3 reads CASWDGGYEQYV. CDR3 in DNA: TGTGCCAGCTGGGACGGAGGCTACGAGCAGTACGTC.

This clone was counted a single time. V is TRBV6-1 and J is TRBJ2-5; D gene uncertain. Trimming shortened V by 3 bases and J by 6 bases, and 14 bases separated the two germline ends. The CDR3 consists of 14 residues. Germline assignment: CDR1 MNHNS and CDR2 SASEGT. This CDR3 is CASSDTNRGQTQYF. The CDR3 DNA is TGTGCCAGCAGTGATACAAACAGAGGTCAGACCCAGTACTTC.

The chain uses TRBV29-1 and TRBJ2-7, with D possibly matching TRBD1 (5 bases). V was clipped by 4 bases and J by 7 bases, with 26 bases between them. The CDR3 length is 16 residues. Germline assignment: CDR1 SQVTM and CDR2 ANQGSEA. CDR3 bases: TGCAGCGTTGTAGATCTGACAGAAAACAGTCTGGTGGAGCAGTACTTC. It codes for CSVVDLTENSLVEQYF.

This rearrangement joins TRBV5-1 to TRBJ2-3; 8 bases agree with TRBD1. CDR3 length equals 13 residues. With 4 bases clipped from V and 9 bases from J, the junction kept 7 bases outside the gene matches. Germline V gene sequence: CDR1 SGHRS, CDR2 YFSETQ. As DNA, the CDR3 is TGCGCCAGCAGCGTGGGACAGGCGTACACGCAGTATTTT. It is translated as CASSVGQAYTQYF. The variable domain in full, completed from reference TRBV5-1 and TRBJ2-3, reads KAGVTQTPRYLIKTRGQQVTLSCSPISGHRSVSWYQQTPGQGLQFLFEYFSETQRNKGNFPGRFSGRQFSNSRSEMNVSTLELGDSALYLCASSVGQAYTQYFGPGTRLTVL.

This chain connects TRBV5-4 to TRBJ2-7; 11 bases line up with TRBD1. Germline CDR1 reads SGHNT; CDR2 reads YYREEE (reference sequence). The CDR3 totals 14 residues. After removal of 6 bases from V and 7 bases from J, the junction contained 9 bases not matched to a gene. CDR3 in amino acids: CASMLGQGALEQYF. CDR3 DNA sequence: TGTGCCAGCATGCTTGGACAGGGGGCGCTTGAGCAGTACTTC.